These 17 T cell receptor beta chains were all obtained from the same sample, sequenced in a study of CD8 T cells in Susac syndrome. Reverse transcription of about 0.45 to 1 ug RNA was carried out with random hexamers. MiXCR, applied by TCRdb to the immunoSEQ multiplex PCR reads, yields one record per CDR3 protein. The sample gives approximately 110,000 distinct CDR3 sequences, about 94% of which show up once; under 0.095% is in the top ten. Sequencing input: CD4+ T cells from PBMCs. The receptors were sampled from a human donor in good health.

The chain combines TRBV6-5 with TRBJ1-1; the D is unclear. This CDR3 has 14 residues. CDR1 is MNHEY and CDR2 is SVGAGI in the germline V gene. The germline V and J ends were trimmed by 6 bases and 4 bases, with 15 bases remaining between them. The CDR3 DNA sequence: TGTGCCAGCAGCCGACACTCAGGCGGCACTGAAGCTTTCTTT. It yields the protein CASSRHSGGTEAFF.

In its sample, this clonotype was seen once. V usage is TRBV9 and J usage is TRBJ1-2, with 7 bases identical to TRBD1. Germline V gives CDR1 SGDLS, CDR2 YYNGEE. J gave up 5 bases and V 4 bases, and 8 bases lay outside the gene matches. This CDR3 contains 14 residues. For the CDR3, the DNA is TGTGCCAGCAGCACAGGGGCCTCGGAGTATGGCTACACCTTC. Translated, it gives CASSTGASEYGYTF.

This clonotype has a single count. CDR3 protein: CASNPQGVGNEQYF. CDR3 DNA sequence: TGTGCCAGCAATCCACAGGGCGTAGGAAACGAGCAGTACTTC. The chain carries TRBV2 and TRBJ2-7, with TRBD1 as a possible D gene (6 bases). Deletions cut 7 bases from V and 5 bases from J, with 18 bases between. Germline CDR1 and CDR2: SNHLY and FYNNEI. The CDR3 is 14 amino acids.

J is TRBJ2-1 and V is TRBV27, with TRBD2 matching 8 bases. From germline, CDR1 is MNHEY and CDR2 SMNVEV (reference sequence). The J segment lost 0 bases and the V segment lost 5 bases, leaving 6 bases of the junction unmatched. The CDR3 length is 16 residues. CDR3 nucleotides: TGTGCCAGCAGTCCTCCCGGGACTAGCTCCTACAATGAGCAGTTCTTC. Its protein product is CASSPPGTSSYNEQFF.

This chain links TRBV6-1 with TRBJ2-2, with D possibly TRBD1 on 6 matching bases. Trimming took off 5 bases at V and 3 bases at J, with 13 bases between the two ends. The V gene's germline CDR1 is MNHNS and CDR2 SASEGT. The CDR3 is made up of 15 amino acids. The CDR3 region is CASSIDRRYTGELFF. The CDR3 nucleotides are TGTGCCAGCAGTATTGACAGGAGGTACACCGGGGAGCTGTTTTTT.

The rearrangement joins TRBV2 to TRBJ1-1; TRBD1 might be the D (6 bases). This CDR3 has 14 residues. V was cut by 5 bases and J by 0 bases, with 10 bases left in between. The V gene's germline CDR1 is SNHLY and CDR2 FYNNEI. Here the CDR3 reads CASSKEGVNTEAFF. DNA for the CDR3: TGTGCCAGCAGTAAGGAGGGGGTGAACACTGAAGCTTTCTTT.

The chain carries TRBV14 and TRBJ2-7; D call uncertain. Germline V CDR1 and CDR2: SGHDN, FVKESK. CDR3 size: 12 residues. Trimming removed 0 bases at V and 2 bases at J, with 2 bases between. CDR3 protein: CASSQDTYEQYF. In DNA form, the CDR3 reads TGTGCCAGCAGCCAAGATACCTACGAGCAGTACTTC.

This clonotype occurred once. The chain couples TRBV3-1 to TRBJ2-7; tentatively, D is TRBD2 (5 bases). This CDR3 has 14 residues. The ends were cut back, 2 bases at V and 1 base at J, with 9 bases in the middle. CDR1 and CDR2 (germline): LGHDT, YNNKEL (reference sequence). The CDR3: CASSQQLESYEQYF. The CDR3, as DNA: TGTGCCAGCAGCCAACAACTAGAATCCTACGAGCAGTACTTC.

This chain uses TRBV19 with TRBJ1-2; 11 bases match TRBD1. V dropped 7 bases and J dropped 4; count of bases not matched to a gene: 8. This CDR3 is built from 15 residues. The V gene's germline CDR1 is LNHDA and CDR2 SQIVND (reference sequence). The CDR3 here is CASNIRDRGFYGYTF. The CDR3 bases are TGTGCCAGTAATATCCGGGACAGGGGGTTCTATGGCTACACCTTC.

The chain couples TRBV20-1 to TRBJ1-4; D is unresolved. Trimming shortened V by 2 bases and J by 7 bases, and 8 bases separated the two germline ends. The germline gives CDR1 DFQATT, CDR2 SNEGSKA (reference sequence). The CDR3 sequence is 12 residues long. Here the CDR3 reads CSARREAEKLFF. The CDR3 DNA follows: TGCAGTGCTAGAAGGGAGGCTGAAAAACTGTTTTTT.

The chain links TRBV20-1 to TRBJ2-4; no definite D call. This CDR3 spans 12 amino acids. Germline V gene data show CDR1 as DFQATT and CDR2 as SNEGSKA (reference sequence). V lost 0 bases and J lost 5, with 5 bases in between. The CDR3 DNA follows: TGCAGTGCTAGAGATCTGGAAAACATTCAGTACTTC. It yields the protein CSARDLENIQYF.

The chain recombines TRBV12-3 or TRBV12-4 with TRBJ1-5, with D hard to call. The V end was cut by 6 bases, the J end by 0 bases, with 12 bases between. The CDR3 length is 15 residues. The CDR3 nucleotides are TGTGCCAGCAGCCTACAAGGTAATAGCAATCAGCCCCAGCATTTT. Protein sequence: CASSLQGNSNQPQHF.

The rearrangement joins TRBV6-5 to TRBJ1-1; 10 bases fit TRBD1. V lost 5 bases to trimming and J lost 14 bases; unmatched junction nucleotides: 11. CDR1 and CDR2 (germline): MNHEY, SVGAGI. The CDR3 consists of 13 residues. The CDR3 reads CASSTTGGKGVFF. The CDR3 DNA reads TGTGCCAGCAGTACGACAGGGGGCAAGGGGGTCTTCTTT.

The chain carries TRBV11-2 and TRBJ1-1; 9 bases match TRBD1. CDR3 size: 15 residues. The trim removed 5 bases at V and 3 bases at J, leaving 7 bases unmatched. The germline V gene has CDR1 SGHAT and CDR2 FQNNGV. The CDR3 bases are TGTGCCAGCAGCCTAGGGGACAGGGCGGACACTGAAGCTTTCTTT. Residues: CASSLGDRADTEAFF. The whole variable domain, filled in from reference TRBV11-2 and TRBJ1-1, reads EAGVAQSPRYKIIEKRQSVAFWCNPISGHATLYWYQQILGQGPKLLIQFQNNGVVDDSQLPKDRFSAERLKGVDSTLKIQPAKLEDSAVYLCASSLGDRADTEAFFGQGTRLTVV.

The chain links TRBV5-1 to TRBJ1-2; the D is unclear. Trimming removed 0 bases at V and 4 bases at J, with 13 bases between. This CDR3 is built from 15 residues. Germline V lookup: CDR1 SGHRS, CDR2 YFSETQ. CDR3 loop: CASSLAEIPRYGYTF. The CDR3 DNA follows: TGCGCCAGCAGCTTGGCGGAAATACCCCGCTATGGCTACACCTTC.

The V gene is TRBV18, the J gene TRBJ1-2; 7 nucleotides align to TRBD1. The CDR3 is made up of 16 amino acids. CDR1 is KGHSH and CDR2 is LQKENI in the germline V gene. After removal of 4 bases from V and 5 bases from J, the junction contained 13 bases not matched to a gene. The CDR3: CASSLEFGTAGYGYTF. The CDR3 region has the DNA TGTGCCAGCTCACTTGAATTCGGGACAGCAGGATATGGCTACACCTTC.

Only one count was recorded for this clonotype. CDR3 DNA: TGTGCCAGCAGCTTTACCCCCCGCAGGGGGCTAAGCAATCAGCCCCAGCATTTT. Its translation is CASSFTPRRGLSNQPQHF. This chain links TRBV7-6 with TRBJ1-5, with 8 bases that match TRBD1. The germline V gene has CDR1 SGHVS and CDR2 FNYEAQ. The CDR3 extends over 18 amino acids. After removal of 3 bases from V and 1 base from J, the junction contained 11 bases not matched to a gene.